This T cell receptor beta chain is drawn from a study of T-cell reconstitution after alpha-beta-depleted transplantation in children. This clonotype was counted a few times. For TCRbeta, the library was prepared with unique molecular identifiers. TCRdb re-derived calls from the PCR reads in MiXCR, one entry per CDR3 protein. The data hold about 400,000 distinct CDR3 sequences, with about a fifth observed a single time. The V gene lost 6 bases and the J gene lost 1 base, with 18 bases spanning the gap. The CDR3 sequence is 17 residues long. CDR1 and CDR2 (germline): MDHEN, SYDVKM. This clonotype was obtained from a human donor who donated a stem cell graft to a child with acute myeloid leukemia. The source material was PBMCs from the stem cell graft donor, sampled from the stem cell graft. This chain joins TRBV28 and TRBJ2-2; D might be TRBD1 or TRBD2, each matching 5 bases. The CDR3 nucleotides read TGTGCCAGCAGCCTTTTCCGGGACCTAGAGAACACCGGGGAGCTGTTTTTT. It encodes CASSLFRDLENTGELFF.